This T cell receptor beta chain was found in a study of T cells after yellow fever vaccination. The study, taken as a whole, reports: Sorted repertoires could include abundant contaminating clonotypes from bulk cells.

TCRdb fed the 5' RACE reads into MiXCR, producing one record per CDR3 protein. The table lists 250,000 to 400,000 distinct CDR3 sequences, approximately 4.3% of them singletons, with less than 20% in the top ten. Per the germline V gene, CDR1 is SGHTA and CDR2 is FQGTGA. This CDR3 is 18 amino acids long. The J segment lost 4 bases and the V segment lost 1 base, leaving 11 bases of the junction unmatched. This clonotype appeared a few times. Antigen: not known. This receptor was obtained from a man between 18 and 35 years old who received the YFV17D yellow fever vaccine. V and J are TRBV7-3 and TRBJ2-1; 9 nucleotides align to TRBD2. The sample here was PBMCs, taken 15 days after the yellow fever booster vaccination. The DNA for the CDR3 is TGTGCCAGCAGCTTAAACCCCCCTGGGCGGGGGGGATACAATGAGCAGTTCTTC. It codes for CASSLNPPGRGGYNEQFF. The full variable domain, in which reference TRBV7-3 and TRBJ2-1 provide the parts outside the CDR3, is GAGVSQTPSNKVTEKGKYVELRCDPISGHTALYWYRQSLGQGPEFLIYFQGTGAADDSGLPNDRFFAVRPEGSVSTLKIQRTERGDSAVYLCASSLNPPGRGGYNEQFFGPGTRLTVL.